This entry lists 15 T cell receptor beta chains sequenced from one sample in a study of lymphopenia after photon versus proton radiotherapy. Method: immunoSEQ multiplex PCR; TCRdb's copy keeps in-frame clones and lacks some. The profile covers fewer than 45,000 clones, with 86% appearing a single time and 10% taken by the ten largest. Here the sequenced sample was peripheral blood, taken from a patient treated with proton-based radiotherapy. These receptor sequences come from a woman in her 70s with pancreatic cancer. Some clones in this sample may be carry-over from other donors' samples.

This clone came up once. This CDR3 is CASSLRSLMNTEAFF. CDR3 DNA sequence: TGTGCCAGCAGTTTAAGGTCCCTTATGAACACTGAAGCTTTCTTT. This chain links TRBV28 with TRBJ1-1; D not certain. The CDR3 spans 15 residues. Trimming stripped 2 bases from V and 0 bases from J, with 10 bases between. Germline V gives CDR1 MDHEN, CDR2 SYDVKM.

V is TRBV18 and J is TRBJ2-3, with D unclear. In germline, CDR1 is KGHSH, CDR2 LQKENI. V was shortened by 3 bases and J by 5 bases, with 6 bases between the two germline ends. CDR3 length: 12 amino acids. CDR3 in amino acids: CASSPRLDTQYF. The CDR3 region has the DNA TGTGCCAGCTCACCTCGTTTAGATACGCAGTATTTT. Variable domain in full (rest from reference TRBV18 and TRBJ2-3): NAGVMQNPRHLVRRRGQEARLRCSPMKGHSHVYWYRQLPEEGLKFMVYLQKENIIDESGMPKERFSAEFPKEGPSILRIQQVVRGDSAAYFCASSPRLDTQYFGPGTRLTVL.

The CDR3 DNA is TGTGCCAGCACAACGGGAGGGCGAACCGGGGAGCTGTTTTTT. Its translation: CASTTGGRTGELFF. The gene calls are TRBV6-5 and TRBJ2-2; TRBD2 matches 8 bases. Germline values: CDR1 MNHEY, CDR2 SVGAGI. Trimming took 7 bases from V and 5 from J; bases not matched to a gene: 6. CDR3 size: 14 residues.

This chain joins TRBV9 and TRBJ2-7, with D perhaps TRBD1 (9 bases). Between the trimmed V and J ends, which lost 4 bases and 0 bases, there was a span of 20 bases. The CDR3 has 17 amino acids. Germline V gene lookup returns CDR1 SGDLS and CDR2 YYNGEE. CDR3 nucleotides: TGTGCCAGCAGCCCCACGGGGGGGACAGGGTTCTCCTACGAGCAGTACTTC. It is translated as CASSPTGGTGFSYEQYF.

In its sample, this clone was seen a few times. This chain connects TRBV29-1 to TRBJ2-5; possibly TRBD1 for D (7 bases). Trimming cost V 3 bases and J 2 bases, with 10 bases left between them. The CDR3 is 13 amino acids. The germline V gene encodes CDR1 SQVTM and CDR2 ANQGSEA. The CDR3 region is CSVESGGQETQYF. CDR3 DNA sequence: TGCAGCGTTGAGTCAGGGGGGCAAGAGACCCAGTACTTC.

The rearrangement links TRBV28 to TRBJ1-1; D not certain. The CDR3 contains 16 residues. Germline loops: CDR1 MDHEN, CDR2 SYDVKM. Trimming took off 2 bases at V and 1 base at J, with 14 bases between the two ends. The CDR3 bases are TGTGCCAGCAGTTTAGGTCCGGGAATCGGGAACACTGAAGCTTTCTTT. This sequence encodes CASSLGPGIGNTEAFF.

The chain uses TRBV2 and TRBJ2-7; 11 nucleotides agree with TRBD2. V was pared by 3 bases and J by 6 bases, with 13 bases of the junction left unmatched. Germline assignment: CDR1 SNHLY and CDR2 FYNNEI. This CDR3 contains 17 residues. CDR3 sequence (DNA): TGTGCCAGCAGTGATCCGCTAGCGGGAGGAGGGTGGGGCGAGCAGTACTTC. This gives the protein CASSDPLAGGGWGEQYF.

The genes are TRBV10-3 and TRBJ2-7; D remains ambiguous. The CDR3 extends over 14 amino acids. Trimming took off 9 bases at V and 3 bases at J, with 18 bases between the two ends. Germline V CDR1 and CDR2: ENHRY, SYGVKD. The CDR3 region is CAIRPRAAIYEQYF. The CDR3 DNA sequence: TGTGCCATTCGTCCCCGGGCAGCCATCTACGAGCAGTACTTC.

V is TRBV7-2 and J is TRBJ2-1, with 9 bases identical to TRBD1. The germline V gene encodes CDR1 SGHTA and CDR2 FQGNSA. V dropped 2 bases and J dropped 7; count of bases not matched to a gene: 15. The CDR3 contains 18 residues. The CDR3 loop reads CASSLFGVAGQGRNEQFF. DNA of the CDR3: TGTGCCAGCAGCTTATTCGGTGTTGCGGGACAGGGTCGGAATGAGCAGTTCTTC. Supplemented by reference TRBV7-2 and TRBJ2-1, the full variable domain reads GAGVSQSPSNKVTEKGKDVELRCDPISGHTALYWYRQSLGQGLEFLIYFQGNSAPDKSGLPSDRFSAERTGGSVSTLTIQRTQQEDSAVYLCASSLFGVAGQGRNEQFFGPGTRLTVL.

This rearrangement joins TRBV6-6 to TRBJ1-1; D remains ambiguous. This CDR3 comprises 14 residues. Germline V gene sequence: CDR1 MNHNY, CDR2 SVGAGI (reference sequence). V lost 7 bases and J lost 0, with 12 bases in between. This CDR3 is CASTPGRLNTEAFF. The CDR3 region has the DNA TGTGCCAGCACCCCGGGGAGGTTGAACACTGAAGCTTTCTTT.

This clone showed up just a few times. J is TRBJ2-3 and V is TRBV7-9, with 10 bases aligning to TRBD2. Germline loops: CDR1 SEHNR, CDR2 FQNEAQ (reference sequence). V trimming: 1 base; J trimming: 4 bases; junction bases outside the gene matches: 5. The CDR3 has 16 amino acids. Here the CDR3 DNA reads TGTGCCAGCAGCTTAGTGGCTAGCGGGAGTTCAGATACGCAGTATTTT. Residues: CASSLVASGSSDTQYF.

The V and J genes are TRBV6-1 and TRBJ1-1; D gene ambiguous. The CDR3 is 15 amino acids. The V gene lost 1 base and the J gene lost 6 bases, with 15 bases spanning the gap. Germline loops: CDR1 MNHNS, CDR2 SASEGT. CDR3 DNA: TGTGCCAGCAGTGAAGGGCAGAATTGGAGTCCTGAAGCTTTCTTT. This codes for CASSEGQNWSPEAFF.

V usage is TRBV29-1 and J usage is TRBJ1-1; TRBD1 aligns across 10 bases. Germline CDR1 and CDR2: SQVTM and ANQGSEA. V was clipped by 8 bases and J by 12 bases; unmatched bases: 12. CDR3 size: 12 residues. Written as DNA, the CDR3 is TGCAGCATAAAACAGACAGGGGGCTGGTCTTTCTTT. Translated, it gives CSIKQTGGWSFF.

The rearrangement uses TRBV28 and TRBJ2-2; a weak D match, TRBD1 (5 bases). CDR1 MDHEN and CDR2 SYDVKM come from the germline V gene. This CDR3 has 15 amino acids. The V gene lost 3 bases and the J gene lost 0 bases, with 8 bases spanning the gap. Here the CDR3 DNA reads TGTGCCAGCAGTTTTTCACAGGCGAACACCGGGGAGCTGTTTTTT. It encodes CASSFSQANTGELFF. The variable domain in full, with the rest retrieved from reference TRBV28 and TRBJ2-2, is DVKVTQSSRYLVKRTGEKVFLECVQDMDHENMFWYRQDPGLGLRLIYFSYDVKMKEKGDIPEGYSVSREKKERFSLILESASTNQTSMYLCASSFSQANTGELFFGEGSRLTVL.

The CDR3 DNA sequence: TGTGCCAGCAGCTTGGGACCGGGCACTGAAGCTTTCTTT. Translating it yields CASSLGPGTEAFF. The chain recombines TRBV11-3 with TRBJ1-1; TRBD1 is a possible D gene (5 bases). The V end was cut by 3 bases, the J end by 4 bases, with 9 bases between. The CDR3 spans 13 residues. Germline V gene sequence: CDR1 SGHNT, CDR2 YENEEA.